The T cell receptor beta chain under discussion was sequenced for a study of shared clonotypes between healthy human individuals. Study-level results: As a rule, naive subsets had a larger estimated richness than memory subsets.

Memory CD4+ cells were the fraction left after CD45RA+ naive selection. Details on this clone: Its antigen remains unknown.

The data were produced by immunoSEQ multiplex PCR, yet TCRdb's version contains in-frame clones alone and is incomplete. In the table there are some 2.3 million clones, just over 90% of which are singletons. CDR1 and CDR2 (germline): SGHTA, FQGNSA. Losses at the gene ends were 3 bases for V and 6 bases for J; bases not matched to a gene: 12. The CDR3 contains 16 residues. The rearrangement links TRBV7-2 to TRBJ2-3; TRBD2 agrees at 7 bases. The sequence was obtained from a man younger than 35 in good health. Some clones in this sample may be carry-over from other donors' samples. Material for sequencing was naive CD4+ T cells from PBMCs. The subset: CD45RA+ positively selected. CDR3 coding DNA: TGTGCCAGCAGCTTCGGCGGGAGCGGGTTTCTGGATACGCAGTATTTT. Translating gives CASSFGGSGFLDTQYF. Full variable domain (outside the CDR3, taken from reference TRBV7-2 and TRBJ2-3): GAGVSQSPSNKVTEKGKDVELRCDPISGHTALYWYRQSLGQGLEFLIYFQGNSAPDKSGLPSDRFSAERTGGSVSTLTIQRTQQEDSAVYLCASSFGGSGFLDTQYFGPGTRLTVL.